The next 29 T cell receptor beta chains were all read from a single sample in a study of quantifying T cell responses using KT2 cells. Study-level background: cDNA was made from DNase-treated RNA using alpha and beta constant primers.

Each cDNA got a UMI-containing oligo ligated at its 3' end. The first PCR ran 4 to 5 cycles with an equimolar RC1.1 and RC1.2 beta primer mix. One entry per CDR3 protein results from TCRdb running MiXCR on the UMI-ligation and nested PCR reads. The repertoire holds tens of thousands of distinct CDR3 sequences, roughly 7.2% seen once, with 15% to 17% in the top ten. Sequencing was carried out using PBMCs spiked with cells of the T cell clone KT2. These receptors were obtained from a human donor.

Ten or more counts support this clonotype. The chain has TRBV18 and TRBJ2-6; D remains ambiguous. CDR3 length: 13 amino acids. Germline V gene data show CDR1 as KGHSH and CDR2 as LQKENI. V was shortened by 4 bases and J by 2 bases, with 3 bases between the two germline ends. Here the CDR3 DNA reads TGTGCCAGCTCACAGGCTGGGGCCAACGTCCTGACTTTC. It encodes CASSQAGANVLTF.

This clonotype was seen a handful of times. V and J are TRBV20-1 and TRBJ1-1; weak D call: TRBD1 (6 bases). There are 14 residues in the CDR3. V gave up 5 bases and J gave up 4 bases, with 17 bases separating them. Germline loops: CDR1 DFQATT, CDR2 SNEGSKA (reference sequence). In DNA form, the CDR3 reads TGCAGTGCTCGGTCTGGGGGGGCGATCACTGAAGCTTTCTTT. It codes for CSARSGGAITEAFF.

This clonotype was counted ten times or more. This chain uses TRBV20-1 with TRBJ2-5; tentatively, D is TRBD1 or TRBD2 (7 bases each). V gave up 3 bases and J gave up 5 bases, with 16 bases separating them. CDR3 length equals 14 residues. Looked up from germline, CDR1 is DFQATT and CDR2 is SNEGSKA (reference sequence). CDR3 amino acids: CSARPQGGTETQYF. The CDR3 DNA reads TGCAGTGCTAGGCCCCAGGGGGGGACGGAGACCCAGTACTTC.

This clonotype was detected many times. The CDR3 coding sequence is TGTGCCAGCAGCCAAGGGGACTGGACTGAAGCTTTCTTT. It encodes CASSQGDWTEAFF. The chain joins TRBV3-1 to TRBJ1-1; maybe TRBD1 (5 bases). The germline CDR1 and CDR2 sequences are LGHDT and YNNKEL (reference sequence). The CDR3 is made up of 13 amino acids. Trimming took off 1 base at V and 5 bases at J, with 8 bases between the two ends.

This clonotype came up many times. The V and J genes are TRBV24-1 and TRBJ1-5; D is possibly TRBD1 (6 bases). In germline, CDR1 is KGHDR, CDR2 SFDVKD. V was shortened by 3 bases and J by 0 bases, with 14 bases between the two germline ends. The length of the CDR3 is 17 residues. CDR3 in amino acids: CATSDPRAGASNQPQHF. The CDR3 DNA reads as TGTGCCACCAGTGATCCTCGGGCAGGGGCTAGCAATCAGCCCCAGCATTTT.

This clonotype was seen a few times. The V and J genes are TRBV3-1 and TRBJ2-2; possibly TRBD2 for D (5 bases). The V gene lost 6 bases and the J gene lost 0 bases, with 8 bases spanning the gap. Germline V gene data show CDR1 as LGHDT and CDR2 as YNNKEL (reference sequence). This CDR3 comprises 14 residues. The CDR3 sequence: CASSRTSNTGELFF. The CDR3 nucleotides are TGTGCCAGCAGTCGGACTTCGAACACCGGGGAGCTGTTTTTT.

The chain employs TRBV12-3 or TRBV12-4 and TRBJ1-1; 10 positions agree with TRBD1. V trimming: 6 bases; J trimming: 4 bases; junction bases outside the gene matches: 11. The CDR3 length is 16 residues. The CDR3 reads CASSLDRGSGRTEAFF. DNA for the CDR3: TGTGCCAGCAGCCTGGACAGGGGGTCAGGTCGCACTGAAGCTTTCTTT.

The chain is built from TRBV7-9 and TRBJ2-1, with TRBD2 matching 10 bases. Germline V CDR1 and CDR2: SEHNR, FQNEAQ (reference sequence). Trimming removed 6 bases from V and 5 bases from J; junction bases left unmatched: 7. The CDR3 consists of 15 residues. CDR3 nucleotides: TGTGCCAGCAGAAATAGCGGGGGGCCCCACAATGAGCAGTTCTTC. Amino acids: CASRNSGGPHNEQFF.

This chain joins TRBV6-2 or TRBV6-3 and TRBJ2-1; D gene ambiguous. V lost 6 bases and J lost 6, with 15 bases in between. The CDR3 runs to 14 residues. The germline gives CDR1 MNHEY, CDR2 SVGEGT. CDR3 bases: TGTGCCAGCAGACACAATAATTGGGGCAATGAGCAGTTCTTC. Translated, it gives CASRHNNWGNEQFF.

In regard to this clonotype: A much larger clonotype is one base distant, so this may be a read error. This chain connects TRBV12-3 or TRBV12-4 to TRBJ2-7; no reliable D call. V was cut by 10 bases and J by 1 base, with 11 bases left in between. This CDR3 spans 12 amino acids. As DNA, the CDR3 is TGTGCCACCTCTGACCATTCCTACGAGCAGTACTTC. This gives the protein CATSDHSYEQYF.

Judged by abundance, this clonotype is medium-sized. This chain links TRBV29-1 with TRBJ1-5; no definite D call. V lost 4 bases and J 1 base, leaving 11 bases between the germline ends. The CDR3 runs 14 residues. CDR1 is SQVTM, CDR2 ANQGSEA, per germline. The CDR3 DNA is TGCAGCGTTGCGGCAGGTAGAAGCAATCAGCCCCAGCATTTT. Its translation is CSVAAGRSNQPQHF.

This clonotype has only a few counts. The gene calls are TRBV7-6 and TRBJ2-1, with 10 bases identical to TRBD2. V trimming: 2 bases; J trimming: 8 bases; junction bases outside the gene matches: 3. Germline CDR1 SGHVS, CDR2 FNYEAQ. The CDR3 runs 14 residues. The CDR3 reads CASSLSGGGDEQFF. CDR3 DNA sequence: TGTGCCAGCAGCTTAAGCGGGGGGGGGGATGAGCAGTTCTTC.

This clonotype was found a few times. This chain joins TRBV7-2 and TRBJ2-7; D might be TRBD1 or TRBD2, each matching 6 bases. The CDR3 runs to 18 residues. The ends were cut back, 0 bases at V and 0 bases at J, with 18 bases in the middle. Germline V lookup: CDR1 SGHTA, CDR2 FQGNSA. The CDR3 is CASSLAKFSGASSYEQYF. DNA of the CDR3: TGTGCCAGCAGCTTAGCGAAGTTCTCGGGGGCCAGCTCCTACGAGCAGTACTTC.

This clonotype was counted only a few times. The V call is TRBV15, the J call TRBJ2-2, with D possibly being TRBD1 or TRBD2 (5 bases each). CDR1 is LNHNV, CDR2 YYDKDF, per germline (reference sequence). The ends were cut back, 3 bases at V and 5 bases at J, with 22 bases in the middle. The CDR3 is made up of 18 amino acids. Here the CDR3 reads CATSRARTGTILTGELFF. CDR3 nucleotides: TGTGCCACCAGCAGGGCACGTACCGGGACCATACTTACCGGGGAGCTGTTTTTT.

This clonotype turned up a few times. The chain joins TRBV2 to TRBJ2-7; D is possibly TRBD1 (6 bases). Deletions cut 7 bases from V and 3 bases from J, with 16 bases between. CDR1 is SNHLY and CDR2 is FYNNEI in the germline V gene. There are 14 residues in the CDR3. Here the CDR3 DNA reads TGTGCCAGCATTGGAAGGACAGCTAACTACGAGCAGTACTTC. Encoded protein: CASIGRTANYEQYF.

In its sample, this clonotype was seen many times. This rearrangement joins TRBV12-3 or TRBV12-4 to TRBJ2-7; tentatively, D is TRBD2 (5 bases). V lost 4 bases and J 4 bases, leaving 17 bases between the germline ends. The CDR3 contains 15 residues. The DNA for the CDR3 is TGTGCCAGCAGTTCAGGCGAGGGCAGACCTTACGAGCAGTACTTC. Its translation: CASSSGEGRPYEQYF.

This clonotype has a count of ten or more. This sequence joins TRBV12-3 or TRBV12-4 and TRBJ1-1, with D unclear. The CDR3 spans 12 residues. The ends were cut back, 7 bases at V and 1 base at J, with 7 bases in the middle. Here the CDR3 reads CASTRRNTEAFF. The CDR3 bases are TGTGCCAGCACCAGGAGGAACACTGAAGCTTTCTTT.

Many counts were recorded for this clonotype. The V and J genes are TRBV12-3 or TRBV12-4 and TRBJ2-2; 9 nucleotides agree with TRBD1. CDR3 length: 15 amino acids. Trimming removed 6 bases from V and 3 bases from J; junction bases left unmatched: 5. Written as DNA, the CDR3 is TGTGCCAGCAGCCAGGGACAGGGATACACCGGGGAGCTGTTTTTT. Its protein product is CASSQGQGYTGELFF.

This rearrangement joins TRBV3-1 to TRBJ2-2; TRBD1 is a possible D gene (5 bases). The CDR3 runs to 13 residues. Germline V lookup: CDR1 LGHDT, CDR2 YNNKEL (reference sequence). With 7 bases removed from V and 5 bases from J, the gap between germline ends came to 11 bases. In nucleotides, the CDR3 is TGTGCCAGCATCAGGGAAGGAACCGGGGAGCTGTTTTTT. It yields the protein CASIREGTGELFF.

This clonotype was seen only a few times. The chain has TRBV12-3 or TRBV12-4 and TRBJ2-1; TRBD1 matches at 9 bases. CDR3 length: 13 amino acids. V lost 6 bases to trimming and J lost 5 bases; unmatched junction nucleotides: 2. This chain's CDR3 is CASRGQGNNEQFF. The DNA of the CDR3 is TGTGCCAGCAGGGGACAGGGAAACAATGAGCAGTTCTTC.

This clonotype was found a few times. The V and J genes are TRBV6-2 or TRBV6-3 and TRBJ2-7; the D gene is possibly TRBD1 (5 bases). The CDR3 has 15 residues. The V gene's germline CDR1 is MNHEY and CDR2 SVGEGT. The V gene lost 2 bases and the J gene lost 4 bases, with 15 bases spanning the gap. This CDR3 reads CASSYPQGQGYEQYF. DNA for the CDR3: TGTGCCAGCAGTTACCCGCAGGGCCAAGGGTACGAGCAGTACTTC.

About this clonotype itself: Just one base apart from a much larger clone, this may be a read error. This chain joins TRBV6-5 and TRBJ2-7; D not certain. The CDR3 consists of 13 residues. Germline-derived CDR1 and CDR2 are MNHEY and SVGAGI. Trimming took 5 bases from V and 1 from J, leaving 9 bases between them. CDR3 sequence reads: CASSHTRSYEQYF. The CDR3 region has the DNA TGTGCCAGCAGTCACACCCGTTCCTACGAGCAGTACTTC.

There are a few counts of this clonotype. The chain joins TRBV29-1 to TRBJ2-3; a weak D match, TRBD1 (6 bases). Germline V gives CDR1 SQVTM, CDR2 ANQGSEA. Trimming shortened V by 6 bases and J by 4 bases, and 17 bases separated the two germline ends. CDR3 length: 14 amino acids. The CDR3 is CSVGEGGFSDTQYF. Here the CDR3 DNA reads TGCAGCGTCGGAGAAGGGGGTTTTTCAGATACGCAGTATTTT.

Ten or more counts support this clonotype. V is TRBV20-1 and J is TRBJ1-1; the D gene is possibly TRBD1 (5 bases). The CDR3 has 14 residues. Trimming pared 5 bases from V and 6 bases from J, leaving 19 bases between. The germline gives CDR1 DFQATT, CDR2 SNEGSKA (reference sequence). CDR3 amino acids: CSAPKAQGYSEAFF. The CDR3 nucleotides read TGCAGTGCTCCAAAGGCGCAGGGATATTCTGAAGCTTTCTTT.

The chain couples TRBV5-1 to TRBJ2-1; the match to TRBD2 covers 8 bases. V was pared by 3 bases and J by 6 bases, with 20 bases of the junction left unmatched. CDR3 size: 19 residues. CDR1 is SGHRS, CDR2 YFSETQ, per germline. For the CDR3, the DNA is TGCGCCAGCAGCTGGCCCTCATTGTCGGGGGGGCGGGCCCGCAATGAGCAGTTCTTC. It specifies CASSWPSLSGGRARNEQFF. Full variable domain (remainder filled in from reference TRBV5-1 and TRBJ2-1): KAGVTQTPRYLIKTRGQQVTLSCSPISGHRSVSWYQQTPGQGLQFLFEYFSETQRNKGNFPGRFSGRQFSNSRSEMNVSTLELGDSALYLCASSWPSLSGGRARNEQFFGPGTRLTVL.

This clonotype was seen a handful of times. The chain recombines TRBV12-3 or TRBV12-4 with TRBJ2-7; TRBD1 or TRBD2 may be the D gene (5 bases each). V was cut by 3 bases and J by 7 bases, with 10 bases left in between. The CDR3 sequence is 12 residues long. This chain's CDR3 is CASSFVGEEQYF. The DNA of the CDR3 is TGTGCCAGCAGTTTTGTAGGGGAGGAGCAGTACTTC.

This clonotype was picked up many times. This chain links TRBV20-1 with TRBJ2-3; D is uncertain. V lost 3 bases, J lost 0 bases, and 13 bases lay in between. CDR1 and CDR2 (germline): DFQATT, SNEGSKA (reference sequence). The CDR3 has 15 amino acids. CDR3 region: CSARDQTPSTDTQYF. DNA of the CDR3: TGCAGTGCTAGGGATCAGACCCCTAGCACAGATACGCAGTATTTT.

This clonotype was counted many times. The rearrangement links TRBV5-1 to TRBJ2-1, with 7 nucleotides matching TRBD1. CDR3 size: 16 residues. Germline V lookup: CDR1 SGHRS, CDR2 YFSETQ. The V and J ends lost 4 bases and 0 bases, in that order; junction bases with no gene match: 7. Written as DNA, the CDR3 is TGCGCCAGCAGCCTCACAGGGGACAGCTCCTACAATGAGCAGTTCTTC. This encodes CASSLTGDSSYNEQFF.

This clonotype was seen repeatedly, ten times or more. This chain connects TRBV12-3 or TRBV12-4 to TRBJ1-2; 10 bases fit TRBD1. V gave up 5 bases and J gave up 7 bases; unmatched junction bases: 7. This CDR3 spans 14 amino acids. CDR3 in DNA: TGTGCCAGCAGTCCGCGACAGGGGGCGGGTGGCTACACCTTC. Encoded protein: CASSPRQGAGGYTF.